The 5 T cell receptor beta chains below were found in one sample sequenced in a study of cytomegalovirus exposure and HLA in healthy donors. Measured with immunoSEQ multiplex PCR; TCRdb has only the in-frame clones, and not every one. The top ten clones hold roughly 1.4% of a sample with roughly 130,000 clones, about 88% of them seen once. Sequencing used PBMCs. The receptors were sampled from a man aged 25-40 years in good health and CMV-seronegative.

The genes are TRBV18 and TRBJ1-1, with D perhaps TRBD1 (5 bases). Trimming left V 5 bases short and J 5 bases short, with 15 bases between. In germline, CDR1 is KGHSH, CDR2 LQKENI. The CDR3 runs 14 residues. Written as DNA, the CDR3 is TGTGCCAGCTCATGGTCCGGGGGTGGGACTGAAGCTTTCTTT. This codes for CASSWSGGGTEAFF.

V gene TRBV4-3 combines with J gene TRBJ1-6; D is perhaps TRBD1 (6 bases). V dropped 0 bases and J dropped 0 bases, with 12 bases sitting between them. The CDR3 runs 18 residues. Looked up from germline, CDR1 is LGHNA and CDR2 is YSLEER. CDR3: CASSQDLTGSSYNSPLHF. The CDR3 nucleotides read TGCGCCAGCAGCCAAGACCTCACAGGGAGCTCCTATAATTCACCCCTCCACTTT.

This rearrangement joins TRBV2 to TRBJ1-4, with D maybe TRBD1 (6 bases). Trimming left V 4 bases short and J 0 bases short, with 12 bases between. CDR3 size: 16 residues. CDR1 is SNHLY, CDR2 FYNNEI, per germline. CDR3 sequence reads: CASSATGTTTNEKLFF. The CDR3 DNA follows: TGTGCCAGCAGTGCAACCGGGACAACAACTAATGAAAAACTGTTTTTT.

The chain links TRBV30 to TRBJ2-3; 11 bases agree with TRBD2. Germline V gives CDR1 GTSNPN, CDR2 SVGIG (reference sequence). This CDR3 is built from 21 residues. The J segment lost 6 bases and the V segment lost 4 bases, leaving 27 bases of the junction unmatched. In DNA form, the CDR3 reads TGTGCCTGGATGGGGCGGGGCCCGGGACTAGCGGCCCCTAGCCCCTCGGATACGCAGTATTTT. Encoded protein: CAWMGRGPGLAAPSPSDTQYF.

The chain combines TRBV11-2 with TRBJ2-6; 8 nucleotides agree with TRBD1. This CDR3 is 17 amino acids long. V lost 3 bases and J lost 0; bases outside the gene matches: 4. CDR1 is SGHAT, CDR2 FQNNGV, per germline. CDR3 nucleotides: TGTGCCAGCAGCTTCAGGGGGCCCAACTCTGGGGCCAACGTCCTGACTTTC. Protein: CASSFRGPNSGANVLTF.